A selection of T cell receptor beta chains follows, all from one sample in a study of cytomegalovirus exposure and HLA in healthy donors. The data were produced by immunoSEQ multiplex PCR, yet TCRdb's version contains in-frame clones alone and is incomplete. The repertoire consists of under 200,000 clones, with around 88% occurring once and the leading ten covering roughly 0.32%. Specimen: PBMCs. The receptors here all came from a woman aged 25 to 45 in good health and CMV-seronegative. CDR3s include the opening cysteine and the closing phenylalanine or tryptophan. D genes are given only for firm matches. Clone size appears in some rows only: once, few, many, or a class for an expanded clone.

J,D,size,V,CDR3,DNA
TRBJ1-1,-,once,TRBV28,CASSPGLLPFF,TGTGCCAGCAGTCCGGGGTTATTACCTTTCTTT
TRBJ1-4,TRBD1,-,TRBV5-1,CASSRGHEGGGEKLFF,TGCGCCAGCAGCCGAGGGCATGAAGGGGGCGGTGAAAAACTGTTTTTT
TRBJ2-7,-,-,TRBV10-3,CAISELVESYEQYF,TGTGCCATCAGTGAGCTCGTAGAGTCCTACGAGCAGTACTTC
TRBJ1-2,-,-,TRBV7-9,CASSLGEYGYTF,TGTGCCAGCAGCTTAGGGGAGTATGGCTACACCTTC
TRBJ2-1,TRBD2,-,TRBV5-4,CASSGGTSGRTNEQFF,TGTGCCAGCAGCGGGGGGACTAGCGGGAGGACCAATGAGCAGTTCTTC
TRBJ1-6,TRBD1,-,TRBV25-1,CASRLQGADSPLHF,TGTGCCAGCAGACTACAGGGGGCGGATTCACCCCTCCACTTT
TRBJ1-2,-,-,TRBV2,CASSSEPGSGYTF,TGTGCCAGCAGTAGTGAACCAGGGTCTGGCTACACCTTC
TRBJ2-3,-,-,TRBV6-5,CASSYVGGDTQYF,TGTGCCAGCAGTTACGTGGGAGGAGATACGCAGTATTTT
TRBJ2-7,TRBD1,-,TRBV6-6,CASSYTTGGSYEQYF,TGTGCCAGCAGTTACACGACAGGGGGGTCCTACGAGCAGTACTTC
TRBJ1-1,-,-,TRBV5-1,CASSLAVNTEAFF,TGCGCCAGCAGCTTGGCTGTAAACACTGAAGCTTTCTTT
TRBJ2-7,TRBD1,-,TRBV23-1,CASTRDRPVYEQYF,TGCGCCAGCACCCGGGACAGACCAGTCTACGAGCAGTACTTC
TRBJ2-7,TRBD1,-,TRBV5-1,CASSGRQGSLRYF,TGCGCCAGCAGCGGACGACAGGGATCCTTGCGGTACTTC
TRBJ1-1,-,-,TRBV4-2,CASSQVPELEAFF,TGTGCCAGCAGCCAAGTTCCGGAGCTTGAAGCTTTCTTT
TRBJ1-2,TRBD1,-,TRBV6-6,CASSYGQGVSNYGYTF,TGTGCCAGCAGTTACGGGCAGGGGGTTTCTAACTATGGCTACACCTTC
TRBJ2-3,TRBD2,-,TRBV7-9,CASSSGTSGGPSTDTQYF,TGTGCCAGCAGCTCCGGGACTAGCGGGGGCCCCAGCACAGATACGCAGTATTTT
TRBJ1-4,TRBD1,-,TRBV28,CASSPPQGAGEKLFF,TGTGCCAGCAGTCCCCCCCAGGGGGCTGGTGAAAAACTGTTTTTT